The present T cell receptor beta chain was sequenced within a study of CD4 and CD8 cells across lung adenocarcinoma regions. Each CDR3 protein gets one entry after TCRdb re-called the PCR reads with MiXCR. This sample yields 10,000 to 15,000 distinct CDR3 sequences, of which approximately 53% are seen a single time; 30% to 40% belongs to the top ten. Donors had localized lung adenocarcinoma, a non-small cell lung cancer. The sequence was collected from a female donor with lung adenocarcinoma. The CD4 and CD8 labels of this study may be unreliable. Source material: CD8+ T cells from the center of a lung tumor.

CDR3 in DNA: TGTGCCACTTCGGGACAGTATAACTATGGCTACACCTTC. This encodes CATSGQYNYGYTF. The chain uses TRBV10-3 and TRBJ1-2, with 7 bases matching TRBD1. This CDR3 contains 13 residues. Trimming at V came to 10 bases and at J to 1 base, leaving 6 bases not matched to a gene. The germline V gene has CDR1 ENHRY and CDR2 SYGVKD.